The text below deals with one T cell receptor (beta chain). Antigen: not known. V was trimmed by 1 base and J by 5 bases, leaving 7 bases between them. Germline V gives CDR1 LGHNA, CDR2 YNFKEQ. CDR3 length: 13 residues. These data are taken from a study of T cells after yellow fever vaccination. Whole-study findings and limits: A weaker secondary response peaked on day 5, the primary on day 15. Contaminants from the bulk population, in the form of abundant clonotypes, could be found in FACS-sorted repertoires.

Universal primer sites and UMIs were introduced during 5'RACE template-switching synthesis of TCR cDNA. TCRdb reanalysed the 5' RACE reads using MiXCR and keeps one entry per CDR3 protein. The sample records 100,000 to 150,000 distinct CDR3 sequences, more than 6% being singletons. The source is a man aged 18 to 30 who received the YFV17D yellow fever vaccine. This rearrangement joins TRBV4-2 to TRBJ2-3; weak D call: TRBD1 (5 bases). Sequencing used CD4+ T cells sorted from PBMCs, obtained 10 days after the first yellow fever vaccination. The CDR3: CASSQGGQDTQYF. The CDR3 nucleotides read TGTGCCAGCAGCCAAGGGGGCCAAGATACGCAGTATTTT.